These T cell receptor beta chains were read from a single sample in a study of Ad26.COV2.S vaccination and SARS-CoV-2 variants. Assay: immunoSEQ multiplex PCR; the TCRdb copy retains only in-frame clones and omits some. This table has around 450,000 clones, 89% appearing once. The sequencing here drew on peripheral blood, taken in a trial of Ad26.COV2.S vaccine versus placebo. The receptors were sampled from a person between 18 and 65 years old who received the Ad26.COV2.S COVID-19 vaccine or a placebo. The CDR3 runs from the conserved cysteine through the conserved F or W. Each record gives: clone size, D gene, J gene, V gene, CDR3 DNA, CDR3 protein. D genes are given only for firm matches. Only part of the rows carry a size: once, few, many, or a class if the clone is expanded.

-	-	TRBJ2-5	TRBV6-6	TGTGCCAGCAGTTACTTAAAAGAGACCCAGTACTTC	CASSYLKETQYF
once	-	TRBJ2-7	TRBV6-5	TGTGCCAGCAGCCGCTCTAACGAGCAGTACTTC	CASSRSNEQYF
-	-	TRBJ1-3	TRBV7-8	TGTGCCAGCAGCTCCAGGAGGGCTGGAAACACCATATATTTT	CASSSRRAGNTIYF
-	-	TRBJ2-2	TRBV2	TGTGCCAGCGGTTCAGGGAGGAACACCGGGGAGCTGTTTTTT	CASGSGRNTGELFF
-	-	TRBJ2-7	TRBV6-5	TGTGCCAGCAGAAAACAGAGTAGTTTCTACGAGCAGTACTTC	CASRKQSSFYEQYF
-	TRBD1	TRBJ1-2	TRBV29-1	TGCAGCGTCCCGGACAGGGGGCTCTATGGCTACACCTTC	CSVPDRGLYGYTF
-	-	TRBJ2-2	TRBV7-2	TGTGCCAGCAGCTTCAGTAGTGTCGGGGACGTGTTTTTT	CASSFSSVGDVFF
-	TRBD1	TRBJ2-4	TRBV3-1/TRBV3-2	TGTGCCAGCAGCCTCGACATCGGGACAGGAGGAAACATTCAGTACTTC	CASSLDIGTGGNIQYF
-	-	TRBJ2-3	TRBV28	TGTGCCAGCAGTTTTCCCCAGTCGGAAAGGGGGATTGGACCCCCGACGAGGTATTTT	CASSFPQSERGIGPPTRYF
-	-	TRBJ2-1	TRBV9	TGTGCCAGCAGCGTAGACAGGGTCCCGTACAATGAGCAGTTCTTC	CASSVDRVPYNEQFF
-	-	TRBJ1-6	TRBV6-5	TGTGCCAGCCGAGCTGGGGATTCACCCCTCCACTTT	CASRAGDSPLHF
-	-	TRBJ1-2	TRBV28	TGTGCCAGCAGTTTAGGGCAGGGCTACTATGGCTACACCTTC	CASSLGQGYYGYTF
-	-	TRBJ1-3	TRBV7-2	TGTGCCAGCAGCTTAGCGCCCCAGAGCTCTGGAAACACCATATATTTT	CASSLAPQSSGNTIYF
once	-	TRBJ1-2	TRBV5-4	TGTGCCAGCAGCTTGGGGCCTAACTATGGCTACACCTTC	CASSLGPNYGYTF
-	-	TRBJ2-7	TRBV12-3/TRBV12-4	TGTGCCAGCAGATCACAGGTGGAGCAGTACTTC	CASRSQVEQYF
-	-	TRBJ2-3	TRBV4-3	TGCGCCAGCAGCCAGACCCCCAGGGGAAGCACAGATACGCAGTATTTT	CASSQTPRGSTDTQYF
-	TRBD1	TRBJ2-5	TRBV30	TGTGCCTGGAGTGTTGGACAGGGTGTTTTCGGCCAAGAGACCCAGTACTTC	CAWSVGQGVFGQETQYF
-	-	TRBJ1-2	TRBV5-1	TGCGCCAGCAGCTTGGTACCGGACACTTATGGCTACACCTTC	CASSLVPDTYGYTF
-	-	TRBJ1-2	TRBV28	TGTGCCAGCAGCCTCGAAGGGTATGGCTACACCTTC	CASSLEGYGYTF
few	-	TRBJ2-7	TRBV3-1/TRBV3-2	TGTGCCAGCAGCCCGATTGACAGGTACTACGAGCAGTACTTC	CASSPIDRYYEQYF
-	-	TRBJ2-6	TRBV28	TGTGCCAGCAGTCAATACTCTGGGGCCAACGTCCTGACTTTC	CASSQYSGANVLTF
-	TRBD1	TRBJ1-1	TRBV19	TGTGCCAGTAGATGGGACAGGGTCACTGAAGCTTTCTTT	CASRWDRVTEAFF